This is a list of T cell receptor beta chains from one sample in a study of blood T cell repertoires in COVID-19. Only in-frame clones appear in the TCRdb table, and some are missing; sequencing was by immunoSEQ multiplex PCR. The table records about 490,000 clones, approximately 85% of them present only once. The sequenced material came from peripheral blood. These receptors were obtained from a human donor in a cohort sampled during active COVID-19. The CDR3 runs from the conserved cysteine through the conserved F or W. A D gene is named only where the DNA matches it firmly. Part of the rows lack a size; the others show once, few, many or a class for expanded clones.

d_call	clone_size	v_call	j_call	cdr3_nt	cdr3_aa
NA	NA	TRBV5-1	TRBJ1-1	TGCGCCAGCAGACGAGACGGGGGGCTAAACACTGAAGCTTTCTTT	CASRRDGGLNTEAFF
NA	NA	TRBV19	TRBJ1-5	TGTGCCAGTAGTATATTAGCGGCGCATAGCAATCAGCCCCAGCATTTT	CASSILAAHSNQPQHF
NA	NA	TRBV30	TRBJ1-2	TGTGCCTGGGACGACGGGAACTATGGCTACACCTTC	CAWDDGNYGYTF
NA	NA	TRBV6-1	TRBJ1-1	TGTGCCAGCAGTCCGACAGAAATGAACACTGAAGCTTTCTTT	CASSPTEMNTEAFF
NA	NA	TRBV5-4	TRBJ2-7	TGTGCCAGCAGCTTGGGGCTAGCGAAGTACGAGCAGTACTTC	CASSLGLAKYEQYF
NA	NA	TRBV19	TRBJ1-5	TGTGCCAGTAGTATGGAGAGAGGATATAGCAATCAGCCCCAGCATTTT	CASSMERGYSNQPQHF
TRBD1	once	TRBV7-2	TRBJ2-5	TGTGCCAGCAGCTGGGACAGCTCCCAAGAGACCCAGTACTTC	CASSWDSSQETQYF
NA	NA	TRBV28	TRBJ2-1	TGTGCCAGCAGACGTGAGGAGGCCCTTGAGAATGAGCAGTTCTTC	CASRREEALENEQFF
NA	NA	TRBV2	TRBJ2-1	TGTGCCAGCAGTACAGGGAATGAGCAGTTCTTC	CASSTGNEQFF
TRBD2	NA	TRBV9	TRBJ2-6	TGTGCCAGCAGCCCCCGACTAGCGGGCGATTCTGGGGCCAACGTCCTGACTTTC	CASSPRLAGDSGANVLTF
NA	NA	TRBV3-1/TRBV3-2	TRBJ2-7	TGTGCCAGCAGGGGGGCGGGAGTCCCCTACGAGCAGTACTTC	CASRGAGVPYEQYF
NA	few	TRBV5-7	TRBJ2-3	TGTGCCAGCAGCTTGGAGACCCCCAGCGAGTGTGCTCCAGATACGCAGTATTTT	CASSLETPSECAPDTQYF
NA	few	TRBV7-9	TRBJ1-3	TGTGCCAGCAGCCCCCGACAAGGATCTGGAAACACCATATATTTT	CASSPRQGSGNTIYF
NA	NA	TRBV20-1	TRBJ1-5	TGCAGTGCTAGTTCCCGGGAAGGGAATCAGCCCCAGCATTTT	CSASSREGNQPQHF
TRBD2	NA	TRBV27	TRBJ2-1	TGTGCCAGCAGTGATAGCGGGGGGTACAATGAGCAGTTCTTC	CASSDSGGYNEQFF
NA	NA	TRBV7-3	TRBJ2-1	TGTGCCAGCACCGAGACTAGGGACAATGAGCAGTTCTTC	CASTETRDNEQFF
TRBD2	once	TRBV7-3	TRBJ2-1	TGTGCCAGCAGCTTAATGGGGACTAGTGGAGTCAATGAGCAGTTCTTC	CASSLMGTSGVNEQFF
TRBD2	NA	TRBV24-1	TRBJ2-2	TGTGCCACCAGTGCAGCCGGGAGGGCGAGTAGGACGGGGGAGCTGTTTTTT	CATSAAGRASRTGELFF
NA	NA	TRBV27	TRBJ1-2	TGTGCCAGCAGTTTACAAGTCGGCCTCGGGACTCCTAATCTCTATGGCTACACCTTC	CASSLQVGLGTPNLYGYTF
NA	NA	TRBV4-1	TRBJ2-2	TGCGCCAGCAGCCTCAGGGGTAACACCGGGGAGCTGTTTTTT	CASSLRGNTGELFF
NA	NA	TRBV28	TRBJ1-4	TGTGCCAGCTTTCCCCGGGGGGCCGGAAATGAAAAACTGTTTTTT	CASFPRGAGNEKLFF
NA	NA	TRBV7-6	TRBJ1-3	TGTGCCAGCAGCTCTATTGGAAACACCATATATTTT	CASSSIGNTIYF
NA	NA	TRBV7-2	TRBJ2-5	TGTGCCAGCAGCTTAATCGCGGGGACGTTAGAGACCCAGTACTTC	CASSLIAGTLETQYF
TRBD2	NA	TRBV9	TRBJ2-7	TGTGCCAGCAGCCCTCGTCTAGCGGGACTGGACGAGCAGTACTTC	CASSPRLAGLDEQYF
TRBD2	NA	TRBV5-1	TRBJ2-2	TGCGCCAGCAGCTCGCGTACTAGCGGGAGGGGAAACGGGGAGCTGTTTTTT	CASSSRTSGRGNGELFF
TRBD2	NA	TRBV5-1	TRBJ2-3	TGCGCCAGCAGTCTGGGACTAGCGGGAGGGGTAGATACGCAGTATTTT	CASSLGLAGGVDTQYF
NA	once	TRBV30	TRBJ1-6	TGTGCCTGGCAGCGCCCCAGGGCCCTCCACTTT	CAWQRPRALHF
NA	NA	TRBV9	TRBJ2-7	TGTGCCAGCAGCGTAGTGGGCCAGGGGGAGCAGTACTTC	CASSVVGQGEQYF
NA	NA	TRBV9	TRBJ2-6	TGTGCCAGCCAGGGCTCAGGGGCCAACGTCCTGACTTTC	CASQGSGANVLTF
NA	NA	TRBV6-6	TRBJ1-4	TGTGCCAGCAGTCCGGGACATTCCCGTGCAACTAATGAAAAACTGTTTTTT	CASSPGHSRATNEKLFF
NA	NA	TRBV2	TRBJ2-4	TGTGCCAGCAGTGAGTCTAAAGGGGGTTTAGCCAAAAACATTCAGTACTTC	CASSESKGGLAKNIQYF
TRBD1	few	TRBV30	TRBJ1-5	TGTGCCTGGAGTCGGGAGGGGGCTTATAGCAATCAGCCCCAGCATTTT	CAWSREGAYSNQPQHF
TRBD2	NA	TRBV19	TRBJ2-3	TGTGCCAGTAGTATACGGATATTAGCGGGAGCCACAGATACGCAGTATTTT	CASSIRILAGATDTQYF
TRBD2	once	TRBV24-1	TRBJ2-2	TGTGCCACCAGTCCTCCGGGGGGCACCGGGGAGCTGTTTTTT	CATSPPGGTGELFF
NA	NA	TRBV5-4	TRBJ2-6	TGTGCCAGCAGCTTGCTCGCTACCTCTGGGGCCAACGTCCTGACTTTC	CASSLLATSGANVLTF
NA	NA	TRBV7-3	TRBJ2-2	TGTGCCAGCAGCCCCCAGGGGACCGGGGAGCTGTTTTTT	CASSPQGTGELFF
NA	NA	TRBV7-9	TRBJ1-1	TGTGCCAGCAGCCCCGGGGGGGCGCATTTAAGCACTGAAGCTTTCTTT	CASSPGGAHLSTEAFF
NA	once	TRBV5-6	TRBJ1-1	TGTGCCAGCAGCTTGTCCCAGGGATACTACACTGAAGCTTTCTTT	CASSLSQGYYTEAFF
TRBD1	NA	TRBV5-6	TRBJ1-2	TGTGCCAGCAGCTTGATCGCAGGGGGCAACTATGGCTACACCTTC	CASSLIAGGNYGYTF
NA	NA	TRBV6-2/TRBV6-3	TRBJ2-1	TGTGCCAGCAGTTACTCGATATCCACCGCCGCACTCCATGAGCAGTTCTTC	CASSYSISTAALHEQFF
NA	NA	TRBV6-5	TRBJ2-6	TGTGCCAGCAGCCCAGGGTCTGGGGCCAACGTCCTGACTTTC	CASSPGSGANVLTF
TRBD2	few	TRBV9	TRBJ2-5	TGTGCCAGCAGCACAGGACTAGCGGGAGATCCCACGGGAGAGACCCAGTACTTC	CASSTGLAGDPTGETQYF
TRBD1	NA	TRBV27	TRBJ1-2	TGTGCCAGCAGTCCTTCCCGGGACAGGCGTAATAAAAACTATGGCTACACCTTC	CASSPSRDRRNKNYGYTF
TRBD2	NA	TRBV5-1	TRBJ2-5	TGCGCCAGCAGCTTATCAGCGGGAGTAGGAGAGACCCAGTACTTC	CASSLSAGVGETQYF
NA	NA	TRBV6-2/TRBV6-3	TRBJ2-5	TGTGCCAGCAGTTCTGTTGAGACCCAGTACTTC	CASSSVETQYF
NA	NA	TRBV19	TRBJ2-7	TGTGCCAGTAGTCCCCAGGGAATCTCCTACGAGCAGTACTTC	CASSPQGISYEQYF
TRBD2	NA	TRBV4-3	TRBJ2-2	TGCGCCAGCAGCCAAGTGGTACTAGCGGCGAACACCGGGGAGCTGTTTTTT	CASSQVVLAANTGELFF
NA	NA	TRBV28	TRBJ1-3	TGTGCCAGCAGTTTGGAGGGACGGGGAAACACCATATATTTT	CASSLEGRGNTIYF
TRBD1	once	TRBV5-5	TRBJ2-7	TGTTCGAGAGGGGGAGAGACAGGGGGAGTTAGCGAGCAGTACTTC	CSRGGETGGVSEQYF
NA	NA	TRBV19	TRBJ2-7	TGTGCCAGTAGAAAGAGCGGCTCCTACGAGCAGTACTTC	CASRKSGSYEQYF
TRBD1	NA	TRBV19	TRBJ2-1	TGTGCCAGTAGTCCCACCGGGACAGGGGGGCCCAATGAGCAGTTCTTC	CASSPTGTGGPNEQFF